The T cell receptor beta chain described here comes from a study of blood T cell repertoires in COVID-19. The CDR3 spans 14 residues. Germline CDR1 is PRHDT and CDR2 is FYEKMQ (reference sequence). Between the trimmed V and J ends, which lost 6 bases and 7 bases, there was a span of 13 bases. In the study's own analysis: Amplified reference gene primers provided the basis for estimating nucleated cell counts. Profiled with immunoSEQ multiplex PCR; TCRdb holds only in-frame clones, not every one. That table is the source of V, J and clone size, and D and trimming were worked out from the DNA. The sample yields 50,000 to 60,000 clones, roughly 86% seen once. This clone came up once. Followed longitudinally, the Seattle patients had been enrolled during active infection.

The rearrangement uses TRBV13 and TRBJ1-6, with a weak D call TRBD1 (5 bases). The source of this sequence is a man aged 35 to 55 with COVID-19, enrolled during active disease. Specimen: peripheral blood. The chain's CDR3 is CASSIGRENSPLHF. The CDR3 region has the DNA TGTGCCAGCAGTATTGGCAGGGAAAATTCACCCCTCCACTTT.